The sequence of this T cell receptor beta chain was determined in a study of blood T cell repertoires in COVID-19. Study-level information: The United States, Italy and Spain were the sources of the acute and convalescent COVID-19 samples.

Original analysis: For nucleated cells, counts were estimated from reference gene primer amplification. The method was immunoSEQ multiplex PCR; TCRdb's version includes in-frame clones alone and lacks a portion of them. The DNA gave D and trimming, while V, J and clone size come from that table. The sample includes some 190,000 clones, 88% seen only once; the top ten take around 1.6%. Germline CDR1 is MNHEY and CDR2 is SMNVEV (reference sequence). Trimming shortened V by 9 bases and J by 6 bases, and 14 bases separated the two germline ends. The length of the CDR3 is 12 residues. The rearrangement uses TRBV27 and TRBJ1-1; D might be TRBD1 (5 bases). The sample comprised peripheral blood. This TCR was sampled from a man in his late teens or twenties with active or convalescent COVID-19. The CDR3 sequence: CASLGGGAEAFF. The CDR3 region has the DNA TGTGCCAGTCTGGGGGGTGGCGCTGAAGCTTTCTTT.